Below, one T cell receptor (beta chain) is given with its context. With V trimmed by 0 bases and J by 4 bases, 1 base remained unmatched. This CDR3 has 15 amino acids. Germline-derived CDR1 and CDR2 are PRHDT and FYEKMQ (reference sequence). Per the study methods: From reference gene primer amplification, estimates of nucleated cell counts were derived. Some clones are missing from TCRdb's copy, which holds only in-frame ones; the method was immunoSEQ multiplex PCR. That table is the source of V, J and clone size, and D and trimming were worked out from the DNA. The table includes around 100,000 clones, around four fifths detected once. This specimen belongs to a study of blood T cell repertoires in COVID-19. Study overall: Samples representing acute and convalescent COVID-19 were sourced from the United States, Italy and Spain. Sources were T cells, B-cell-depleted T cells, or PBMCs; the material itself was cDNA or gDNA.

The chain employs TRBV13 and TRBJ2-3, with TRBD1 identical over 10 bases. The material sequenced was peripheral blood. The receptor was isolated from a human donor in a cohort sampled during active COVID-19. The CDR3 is CASSLGGQGADTQYF. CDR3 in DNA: TGTGCCAGCAGCTTAGGAGGACAGGGGGCAGATACGCAGTATTTT.